The T cell receptor (beta chain) described here comes from a study of human T cells and chemical hapten exposure listed by TCRdb under 2021. The study in broad terms: For sensitization, 2% DPC in acetone was applied to a roughly 2 cm by roughly 2 cm area of upper inner arm skin. Throughout the approximately 24-week study period, patients were also given weekly therapeutic DPC doses on the scalp. Patch testing on the upper back used Finn chambers containing 0.01% DPC, with scoring done after 6 days according to International Contact Dermatitis Research Group standards. Most of the patients in the cohort were female, and the cohort covered alopecia areata with under or over 50% scalp involvement, alopecia totalis and alopecia universalis. Libraries were pooled for sequencing, and variation in per-sample TCR yields was attributed mainly to small differences in library volumes within the pool. Peripheral blood TCR repertoire changes were tracked in vivo in alopecia patients during primary and secondary sensitization to the hapten diphenylcyclopropenone (DPC). Patient blood was sampled pre-sensitization (week 0) and at 2, 6 and about 24 weeks after DPC sensitization. Blood for TCR sequencing was provided by twenty-nine alopecia patients at one to four time points (pre-sensitization, 2, 6 and 24 weeks).

Libraries were prepared through RACE. The instrument was a NextSeq 500. During library preparation, unique molecular identifiers were attached to individual cDNA molecules so that TCRs could be counted in a quantitative, reproducible way. For every blood RNA sample, sequencing covered both the TCR alpha and TCR beta chains. Processing in the source paper ran as follows. Samples had a median of roughly 98,000 TCRs, with a range from roughly 20,000 to 690,600. V, J and CDR3 annotation of the TCR reads was carried out using the Decombinator software suite. For the PS versus PT1 abundance plots, all samples were subsampled to the same number of TCRs (28,000). TCRs were defined as expanded if absent before sensitization and observed at least eight times at the 2-week time point. TCRdb applied fastp at Q25 and MiXCR to the public reads, then kept only in-frame beta chains. Each entry merges the rows of one CDR3 protein and shows their most common DNA and genes. The V and J calls and clone size come from TCRdb's table, not from the authors' own analysis. The sample contains about 120,000 distinct CDR3 sequences, roughly 13% of them found a single time. The top ten clones comprise 0.92% of the sample.

A word on this clonotype: What this receptor recognizes is not known. No base quality values were provided; no much bigger clone lies one nucleotide off.

Reading the label with the study, this specimen's time point is: patch test 1, 2 weeks after DPC sensitization. The intended sense of this specimen's treatment or condition label: therapeutic diphenylcyclopropenone sensitization with weekly scalp DPC. Blood at each patch-test visit was drawn before the patch test was applied. To be eligible, patients had to be aged 18 to 70, diagnosed with alopecia and judged suitable for DPC therapy, while pregnant patients were excluded. Total RNA was extracted from unfractionated whole blood that had been collected in Tempus Blood RNA tubes. On the study overall, not on this receptor specifically: Expanded TCRs formed significantly more large CDR3 similarity clusters than pre-sensitization or healthy control sets, consistent with antigen-driven responses. All patients had alopecia, a presumed autoimmune disease, so their immune response might differ from that of healthy individuals. DPC sensitization did not change the number of TCRs with a frequency above 1 in 1000, and there was no evidence of changes in global repertoire structure. Patch test score was positively correlated with the number of PT1 expanded TCRs, with significance at thresholds 8, 16 and 32 but not at 4. After repeated subsampling, the strength of the expansion versus patch-test correlation and the threshold at which it became significant changed.

The material sequenced was whole blood, taken in connection with sensitization to the hapten diphenylcyclopropenone (DPC). The receptor's source is a man in his late teens or twenties with alopecia areata. Some clones in this sample may be carry-over from other donors' samples.

The encoded CDR3 is CASSQAGSYTDTQYF. The sequence in DNA is TGTGCCAGCAGCCAAGCGGGGTCGTACACAGATACGCAGTATTTT. The rearranged chain carries TRBV3-1 and TRBJ2-3; possibly the D gene is TRBD2, per 5 matching bases. CDR1 and CDR2, per the germline V gene (reference sequence), are LGHDT and YNNKEL. The CDR3, from cysteine to phenylalanine, totals 15 residues. The sequence is cut down to CDR3 DNA, 45 bases in frame from base 1. V is shortened by 1 base, J by 2 bases, and the region joining them spans 10 bases.